This TCR beta chain was identified during a study of blood T cell repertoires in COVID-19. Participants were aged 18 to 89 years from 20 to 30 US areas. Cohorts were based on clinical histories the participants reported. In Cohort 3, a recovered donor had either two negative PCRs, clearance, or symptom resolution. Source study methods: Amplification with reference gene primers provided the estimates of nucleated cell counts. TCRdb's copy holds only in-frame clones and misses some; the assay was immunoSEQ multiplex PCR. Clone size and V and J calls were adopted from that table, with D and trimming inferred from the DNA. This sample yields about 120,000 clones, of which 84% are seen a single time; 3.5% to 4% belongs to the top ten. V lost 0 bases to trimming and J lost 8 bases, with 17 bases between them. Germline-derived CDR1 and CDR2 are SGHRS and YFSETQ. The length of the CDR3 is 15 residues.

This chain connects TRBV5-1 to TRBJ1-2; D is possibly TRBD1 (6 bases). Sequenced sample: PBMCs or T cells enriched from blood (not recorded which). This receptor was obtained from a woman aged 30 to 39 who had recovered from COVID-19. The CDR3 DNA reads TGCGCCAGCAGCTTGGCAAACAGGGCTGGAGGCGGCTACACCTTC. Translation gives CASSLANRAGGGYTF. Complete variable domain (other parts from reference TRBV5-1 and TRBJ1-2): KAGVTQTPRYLIKTRGQQVTLSCSPISGHRSVSWYQQTPGQGLQFLFEYFSETQRNKGNFPGRFSGRQFSNSRSEMNVSTLELGDSALYLCASSLANRAGGGYTFGSGTRLTVV.